The clone carrying this TCR beta chain was picked up a small number of times. Its antigen is as yet unknown. The length of the CDR3 is 14 residues. Germline-derived CDR1 and CDR2 are SGHAT and FQNNGV. Losses at the gene ends were 5 bases for V and 10 bases for J; bases not matched to a gene: 9. A universal primer site was added by template switching, and unique molecular identifiers were carried by the cDNA. TCRdb itself ran the 5' RACE reads through MiXCR, one entry per CDR3 protein. Of under 300,000 distinct CDR3 sequences listed, roughly 13% are singletons. These data are taken from a study of identical twins. Overall study findings and caveats: There were fewer insertions in abundant cord blood beta clonotypes, but memory repertoires showed no such pattern.

The sample was also linked to a second study, of yellow fever vaccine responses in identical twins.

The receptor was isolated from a woman aged 18-29 years in good health. Specimen: memory (CD45RO+) T cells sorted from blood. The chain links TRBV11-2 to TRBJ2-1; 9 nucleotides agree with TRBD2. DNA of the CDR3: TGTGCCAGCAGCATCGGGACTAGCAGCGTCGAGCAGTTCTTC. It translates to CASSIGTSSVEQFF.